Listed below are T cell receptor beta chains from one sample, sequenced in a study of metastatic and nonmetastatic thyroid tumors. TCRdb re-called the PCR reads with MiXCR. The table shows 9,500 to 15,000 clones, with 20% to 25% occurring only once. Material for sequencing was adjacent normal tissue. The receptors stem from a female donor with papillary thyroid cancer or a benign thyroid nodule (not recorded which). Some clones in this sample may be carry-over from other donors' samples. Both conserved end residues are part of each CDR3. Fields, in order: D gene, J gene, clone size, V gene, CDR3 DNA, CDR3 protein. The D gene is left open where the match is weak. Clone size is shown for a subset of rows, as once, few, many or a class of expanded clone.

D: .; J: TRBJ1-1; size: .; V: TRBV11-1; DNA: TGTGCCAGCAGCTTGGGTGACAGGCCGAACACTGAAGCTTTCTTT; CDR3: CASSLGDRPNTEAFF
D: TRBD2; J: TRBJ2-1; size: .; V: TRBV20-1; DNA: TGCAGTGCTACCGATTTTTTAGCGGGAGCGGAGCTGAGCTCCTACAATGAGCAGTTCTTC; CDR3: CSATDFLAGAELSSYNEQFF
D: .; J: TRBJ1-5; size: .; V: TRBV7-2; DNA: TGTGCCAGCAGCCCTTACAATCAGCCCCAGCATTTT; CDR3: CASSPYNQPQHF
D: .; J: TRBJ1-2; size: many; V: TRBV3-1; DNA: TGTGCCAGCAGCCAAGGATGGGGCCATGGCTACACCTTC; CDR3: CASSQGWGHGYTF
D: TRBD1; J: TRBJ1-2; size: .; V: TRBV9; DNA: TGTGCCAGCAGCGGGGGACAGTGGGATAACTATGGCTACACCTTC; CDR3: CASSGGQWDNYGYTF
D: .; J: TRBJ1-4; size: medium-sized; V: TRBV28; DNA: TGTGCCAGCAGTCCGCGGCAAGGGGTGAGAGATGAAAAACTGTTTTTT; CDR3: CASSPRQGVRDEKLFF
D: TRBD1; J: TRBJ1-3; size: many; V: TRBV30; DNA: TGTGCCTGGACGCTCAGCAGGGGGCAATCCGGAAACACCATATATTTT; CDR3: CAWTLSRGQSGNTIYF
D: .; J: TRBJ1-3; size: many; V: TRBV20-1; DNA: TGCAGTGCCAGTAGGGGCTCTGGAAACACCATATATTTT; CDR3: CSASRGSGNTIYF
D: TRBD2; J: TRBJ2-7; size: medium-sized; V: TRBV6-1; DNA: TGTGCCAGCAGTCTAGCGGGAGTAGACGAGCAGTACTTC; CDR3: CASSLAGVDEQYF
D: .; J: TRBJ2-3; size: .; V: TRBV20-1; DNA: TGCAGTGCTAGAGAGAAGAGGGGGTCGACATGGGATACGCAGTATTTT; CDR3: CSAREKRGSTWDTQYF
D: .; J: TRBJ2-2; size: many; V: TRBV3-1; DNA: TGTGCCAGCAGTTTGGGACTGGGTTCCGGGGAGCTGTTTTTT; CDR3: CASSLGLGSGELFF
D: TRBD1; J: TRBJ2-7; size: medium-sized; V: TRBV11-2; DNA: TGTGCCAGCAGCCCACGACAGGGGTACGAGCAGTACTTC; CDR3: CASSPRQGYEQYF
D: .; J: TRBJ1-1; size: medium-sized; V: TRBV6-1; DNA: TGTGCCAGCAGTGGTAGGAGGATGAACACTGAAGCTTTCTTT; CDR3: CASSGRRMNTEAFF
D: .; J: TRBJ2-3; size: few; V: TRBV24-1; DNA: TGTGCCACCAGTGATTTCGGGACGTGCCCATATACGCAGTATTTT; CDR3: CATSDFGTCPYTQYF
D: .; J: TRBJ1-1; size: .; V: TRBV20-1; DNA: TGCAGTGCAAAACGGGGGGAATCCATGAACACTGAAGCTTTCTTT; CDR3: CSAKRGESMNTEAFF
D: .; J: TRBJ2-7; size: .; V: TRBV11-2; DNA: TGTGCCAGCAGTGAAGGGTTCCACTACACTCCGGGCGAGCAGTACTTC; CDR3: CASSEGFHYTPGEQYF
D: .; J: TRBJ2-1; size: .; V: TRBV27; DNA: TGTACCAGCAGTGCGGGACAGTTGGGCTACGATGAGCAGTTCTTC; CDR3: CTSSAGQLGYDEQFF
D: .; J: TRBJ1-2; size: medium-sized; V: TRBV12-3/TRBV12-4; DNA: TGTGCCAGCAGTTTAGAACAAAACTATGGCTACACCTTC; CDR3: CASSLEQNYGYTF
D: .; J: TRBJ1-2; size: medium-sized; V: TRBV12-3/TRBV12-4; DNA: TGTGCCAGCAGTTTGGACGGGAACTATGGCTACACCTTC; CDR3: CASSLDGNYGYTF
D: TRBD2; J: TRBJ2-5; size: .; V: TRBV30; DNA: TGTGCCTGGAGCTCCGGACTAGCGGGAGTGGAGACCCAGTACTTC; CDR3: CAWSSGLAGVETQYF
D: .; J: TRBJ2-7; size: .; V: TRBV20-1; DNA: TGCAGTGCTGGGGCCGGGGGAACGGGGGAGCAGTACTTC; CDR3: CSAGAGGTGEQYF
D: TRBD2; J: TRBJ2-1; size: .; V: TRBV10-3; DNA: TGTGCCATCGGTTGGACTAGCGGGTTGGCGTACAATGAGCAGTTCTTC; CDR3: CAIGWTSGLAYNEQFF
D: .; J: TRBJ1-1; size: many; V: TRBV18; DNA: TGTGCCAGCTCACCACCGTCACGGGTAGAAGCTTTCTTT; CDR3: CASSPPSRVEAFF